Sequencing of this TCR beta chain was carried out in a study of T cells after yellow fever vaccination. Findings and caveats of the study: A secondary response was less intense yet reached its peak sooner, at day 5 versus 15. High-abundance clonotypes from the bulk population could contaminate FACS-sorted repertoires. Among primary-vaccination clones, most reappeared after the booster, at 96% for CD4 and 85% to 90% for CD8.

V was clipped by 5 bases and J by 7 bases, with 24 bases between them. The CDR3 totals 17 residues. Germline V CDR1 and CDR2: SGHTA, FQGNSA. The sample holds a few counts of this clonotype. Its antigen remains unidentified. TCRdb recomputed calls from the 5' RACE reads with MiXCR, one row per CDR3 protein. This repertoire shows approximately 550,000 distinct CDR3 sequences, about 14% found once; its top ten account for about 14%. The rearrangement links TRBV7-2 to TRBJ2-1, with D possibly being TRBD1 (6 bases). The origin of this receptor is a man under 40 who received the YFV17D yellow fever vaccine. Material: PBMCs, obtained on the day of the yellow fever booster vaccination. The CDR3 DNA reads as TGTGCCAGCAGCCCACAATCGGGACACCGTGGGGAAAATGAGCAGTTCTTC. The encoded protein is CASSPQSGHRGENEQFF.